This passage covers 25 T cell receptor beta chains from one sample sequenced in a study of CD8+ T cells in alopecia areata. Regarding treatment: oral pan-JAK inhibitor, 5-10 mg twice daily. Extraction of RNA preceded its reverse transcription into cDNA, which served as the sequencing template. Repertoires were generated with immunoSEQ multiplex PCR, while TCRdb's copy carries only in-frame clones and drops some. The sample holds 150,000 to 200,000 clones, roughly 60% seen once. Sequencing used CD4+ T cells sorted from blood, obtained at week 24, from a patient treated with tofacitinib. These receptors originate from a human donor with alopecia areata.

This clone was detected a few times. The rearrangement links TRBV7-2 to TRBJ1-5, with unresolved D. V lost 1 base and J 2 bases, leaving 9 bases between the germline ends. This CDR3 region has 15 residues. Germline V gene sequence: CDR1 SGHTA, CDR2 FQGNSA. The DNA for the CDR3 is TGTGCCAGCAGCTTAGTTAGGGAGCGCAATCAGCCCCAGCATTTT. It is translated as CASSLVRERNQPQHF. Filled out from reference TRBV7-2 and TRBJ1-5, the complete variable domain reads GAGVSQSPSNKVTEKGKDVELRCDPISGHTALYWYRQSLGQGLEFLIYFQGNSAPDKSGLPSDRFSAERTGGSVSTLTIQRTQQEDSAVYLCASSLVRERNQPQHFGDGTRLSIL.

V gene TRBV2 combines with J gene TRBJ2-3; 9 bases line up with TRBD2. V lost 6 bases, J lost 3 bases, and 4 bases stayed unmatched. This CDR3 is built from 14 residues. The germline V gene encodes CDR1 SNHLY and CDR2 FYNNEI. Here the CDR3 reads CASREGLATDTQYF. The CDR3 DNA sequence: TGTGCCAGCAGGGAGGGACTAGCAACAGATACGCAGTATTTT.

Concerning this clone itself: With a much larger clone just one base away, this may be a read error. The CDR3 nucleotides are TGTGCCAGCAGCTTGTCCTATGGCTACACCTTC. Translated, it gives CASSLSYGYTF. The V call is TRBV7-9, the J call TRBJ1-2; D remains ambiguous. This CDR3 is 11 amino acids long. Germline CDR1 reads SEHNR; CDR2 reads FQNEAQ (reference sequence). V was pared by 3 bases and J by 4 bases, with 3 bases between.

This sequence joins TRBV19 and TRBJ1-1; the D gene is possibly TRBD1 (5 bases). The V end lost 3 bases, the J end lost 1 base, and 9 bases lay between the germline ends. The CDR3 spans 14 residues. CDR1 and CDR2 from the germline V gene are LNHDA and SQIVND (reference sequence). The CDR3 nucleotides read TGTGCCAGTAGTATGTATGGACAGAACACTGAAGCTTTCTTT. This codes for CASSMYGQNTEAFF.

The V call is TRBV6-5, the J call TRBJ2-7; D gene ambiguous. CDR3 length equals 13 residues. Germline V gives CDR1 MNHEY, CDR2 SVGAGI. Trimming removed 2 bases at V and 7 bases at J, with 12 bases between. This CDR3 is CASSYRLGWEQYF. The CDR3 coding sequence is TGTGCCAGCAGTTACCGCCTAGGGTGGGAGCAGTACTTC.

This rearrangement joins TRBV15 to TRBJ2-7; 10 bases are shared with TRBD2. The CDR3 loop spans 16 amino acids. Germline V gene sequence: CDR1 LNHNV, CDR2 YYDKDF (reference sequence). The ends lost 4 bases at V and 5 bases at J; junction bases unmatched: 11. Here the CDR3 DNA reads TGTGCCACCAGCAATACACGGCTAGCGGGAGTAGACGAGCAGTACTTC. Translation: CATSNTRLAGVDEQYF.

CDR3 amino acids: CSAVVIAGSYEQYF. For the CDR3, the DNA is TGCAGCGCCGTGGTAATAGCGGGATCTTACGAGCAGTACTTC. The rearrangement links TRBV29-1 to TRBJ2-7; 8 bases agree with TRBD2. CDR1 is SQVTM, CDR2 ANQGSEA, per germline. This CDR3 contains 14 residues. The V and J ends lost 7 bases and 4 bases, in that order; junction bases with no gene match: 12.

V and J are TRBV10-3 and TRBJ1-2; D is perhaps TRBD1 (6 bases). Trimming pared 0 bases from V and 8 bases from J, leaving 13 bases between. Germline CDR1 ENHRY, CDR2 SYGVKD. The CDR3 runs 14 residues. CDR3 nucleotides: TGTGCCATCAGTGAGTCGGCAGGGGACGGAGGCTACACCTTC. Its protein is CAISESAGDGGYTF.

The DNA for the CDR3 is TGCAGCGTTGAACCGGGACACTATGGCTACACCTTC. Residues: CSVEPGHYGYTF. The chain joins TRBV29-1 to TRBJ1-2; the D gene is possibly TRBD1 (5 bases). The V end was cut by 2 bases, the J end by 3 bases, with 7 bases between. The germline CDR1 and CDR2 sequences are SQVTM and ANQGSEA. The CDR3 is made up of 12 amino acids.

In its sample, this clone was seen once. The chain carries TRBV7-3 and TRBJ2-3; TRBD1 aligns across 9 bases. CDR1 and CDR2 (germline): SGHTA, FQGTGA. This CDR3 has 18 amino acids. The ends lost 6 bases at V and 4 bases at J; junction bases unmatched: 17. CDR3 sequence (DNA): TGTGCCAGCAGTCCAAAACGTTTCGGGACAGGGCCGCCAGATACGCAGTATTTT. Its translation: CASSPKRFGTGPPDTQYF.

J is TRBJ2-3 and V is TRBV29-1; 9 bases match TRBD1. V was pared by 2 bases and J by 3 bases, with 6 bases of the junction left unmatched. Per the germline V gene, CDR1 is SQVTM and CDR2 is ANQGSEA. This CDR3 has 15 amino acids. CDR3 sequence reads: CSVEPPDRGTDTQYF. For the CDR3, the DNA is TGCAGCGTTGAACCCCCGGACAGGGGTACAGATACGCAGTATTTT.

The J gene is TRBJ2-5, the V gene TRBV19; 11 nucleotides line up with TRBD1. Germline lookup yields CDR1 LNHDA and CDR2 SQIVND (reference sequence). V lost 4 bases to trimming and J lost 5 bases; unmatched junction nucleotides: 6. The CDR3 contains 15 residues. The CDR3 protein is CASSTIGTGGETQYF. The CDR3 DNA sequence: TGTGCCAGTAGTACGATTGGGACAGGGGGTGAGACCCAGTACTTC.

This chain joins TRBV30 and TRBJ2-2; D not certain. The CDR3 is 16 amino acids. CDR1 and CDR2 (germline): GTSNPN, SVGIG (reference sequence). The germline V and J ends were trimmed by 4 bases and 0 bases, with 15 bases remaining between them. This chain's CDR3 is CAWILGGATNTGELFF. The CDR3 DNA follows: TGTGCCTGGATTTTAGGCGGAGCAACGAACACCGGGGAGCTGTTTTTT.

V is TRBV27 and J is TRBJ1-6, with 8 bases matching TRBD1. CDR1 and CDR2 (germline): MNHEY, SMNVEV (reference sequence). The ends lost 6 bases at V and 5 bases at J; junction bases unmatched: 9. This CDR3 contains 16 residues. CDR3 protein: CASRPQGVPNNSPLHF. CDR3 sequence (DNA): TGTGCCAGCAGACCACAGGGGGTCCCGAATAATTCACCCCTCCACTTT.

The V gene is TRBV4-1, the J gene TRBJ2-1; 12 positions agree with TRBD2. CDR1 and CDR2 from the germline V gene are MGHRA and YSYEKL. This CDR3 contains 14 residues. The V gene end was trimmed by 4 bases and the J gene end by 10 bases; junction bases not matched to a gene: 5. CDR3 DNA sequence: TGCGCCAGCAGCCCAGAGGGGACTAGCGGGGAGCAGTTCTTC. Its translation is CASSPEGTSGEQFF.

This chain connects TRBV27 to TRBJ2-7; D might be TRBD2 (5 bases). The CDR3 spans 12 residues. With 2 bases removed from V and 9 bases from J, the gap between germline ends came to 11 bases. Germline assignment: CDR1 MNHEY and CDR2 SMNVEV (reference sequence). CDR3 coding DNA: TGTGCCAGCAGTTTAAGCGGCACTCTGCAGTACTTC. It encodes CASSLSGTLQYF.

The rearrangement uses TRBV29-1 and TRBJ1-4, with D possibly matching TRBD1 (6 bases). The CDR3 has 14 amino acids. V lost 6 bases and J lost 2, with 13 bases in between. Germline V gene lookup returns CDR1 SQVTM and CDR2 ANQGSEA. CDR3 region: CSVSQGQTNEKLFF. The CDR3 DNA reads as TGCAGCGTGTCACAGGGCCAGACTAATGAAAAACTGTTTTTT.

V and J are TRBV6-6 and TRBJ2-7; 7 nucleotides align to TRBD1. The CDR3 consists of 15 residues. Germline CDR1 and CDR2: MNHNY and SVGAGI (reference sequence). The V gene end was trimmed by 4 bases and the J gene end by 0 bases; junction bases not matched to a gene: 6. Here the CDR3 DNA reads TGTGCCAGCAGTTCCGGGACAGATGTCTCCTACGAGCAGTACTTC. Its protein is CASSSGTDVSYEQYF.

This clone was seen a handful of times. The V call is TRBV23-1, the J call TRBJ2-5; D gene ambiguous. TRBV23-1 is noted as an ORF with a role that remains uncertain. CDR3 length: 11 residues. V lost 1 base and J lost 7, with 4 bases in between. In nucleotides, the CDR3 is TGCGCCAGCAGTCAATGCAGGACCCAGTACTTC. Its translation is CASSQCRTQYF.

CDR3 nucleotide sequence: TGCAGTTGGGCCTGGCGGGACGAGCAGTTCTTC. Translated: CSWAWRDEQFF. The chain has TRBV20-1 and TRBJ2-1; perhaps TRBD2 as D (6 bases). Germline CDR1 reads DFQATT; CDR2 reads SNEGSKA (reference sequence). Trimming left V 8 bases short and J 10 bases short, with 15 bases between. The length of the CDR3 is 11 residues.

This clone came up a few times. The chain joins TRBV29-1 to TRBJ2-2; 7 bases are shared with TRBD1. Trimming took 3 bases from V and 1 from J; bases not matched to a gene: 8. The CDR3 contains 16 residues. Germline CDR1 and CDR2: SQVTM and ANQGSEA. CDR3 in DNA: TGCAGCGTTGATAACAGATCAGGGGGGAACACCGGGGAGCTGTTTTTT. Its translation is CSVDNRSGGNTGELFF.

The gene calls are TRBV10-3 and TRBJ1-6; D is ambiguous. The V gene lost 4 bases and the J gene lost 3 bases, with 10 bases spanning the gap. In germline, CDR1 is ENHRY, CDR2 SYGVKD. The CDR3 has 15 amino acids. Here the CDR3 reads CAISVARVYNSPLHF. Here the CDR3 DNA reads TGTGCCATCAGTGTCGCTCGGGTCTATAATTCACCCCTCCACTTT.

The J gene is TRBJ1-2, the V gene TRBV16; 8 bases fit TRBD1. The junction had 5 bases not matched to a gene; V was cut back by 6 bases and J by 8 bases. The CDR3 covers 12 residues. The germline CDR1 and CDR2 sequences are KGHSY and FQNENV. CDR3 protein: CASSLGQDGYTF. CDR3 bases: TGTGCCAGCAGTCTGGGACAGGACGGCTACACCTTC.

In DNA form, the CDR3 reads TGCGCCAGCAGCTTCCGGGGGCCGGGCACCGGGGAGCTGTTTTTT. Translating gives CASSFRGPGTGELFF. The rearrangement uses TRBV5-1 and TRBJ2-2, with D perhaps assigned TRBD1 or TRBD2 (6 bases each). Trimming left V 2 bases short and J 4 bases short, with 12 bases between. CDR3 length equals 15 residues. The germline V gene encodes CDR1 SGHRS and CDR2 YFSETQ.

CDR3 sequence: CSVVGLQETQYF. The DNA of the CDR3 is TGCAGCGTTGTTGGCCTCCAAGAGACCCAGTACTTC. The J gene is TRBJ2-5, the V gene TRBV29-1; D call uncertain. The CDR3 spans 12 residues. With 4 bases removed from V and 1 base from J, the gap between germline ends came to 7 bases. Germline values: CDR1 SQVTM, CDR2 ANQGSEA.